This TCR beta chain originates from a study of shared clonotypes between healthy human individuals. Note on this clone: The antigen is not known.

With 1 base clipped from V and 4 bases from J, the junction kept 7 bases outside the gene matches. The germline CDR1 and CDR2 sequences are LGHNA and YNFKEQ. The CDR3 loop spans 17 amino acids. The assay was carried out at the deep level. The repertoire was sequenced with immunoSEQ multiplex PCR; TCRdb's copy has only in-frame clones and lacks some. The sample lists about 710,000 clones; around 73% were seen once. Study results and caveats: Blood was the sole source, and tissue repertoires probably differ. Non-shared clonotypes were found to have lower generation probabilities than the clonotypes that were shared by all four of the sorted-subset donors.

This sequence was found in a woman aged 25 to 39 in good health. The gene calls are TRBV4-2 and TRBJ1-3, with 10 positions matching TRBD1. The sample consisted of memory CD4+ T cells sorted from blood. This sample's subset: CD45RA-negative fraction. This CDR3 is CASSQGSGQGVGNTIYF. The CDR3, as DNA: TGTGCCAGCAGCCAAGGGTCCGGACAGGGGGTAGGAAACACCATATATTTT.